Here is one T cell receptor (beta chain) with its context. Its specificity is not known. This record comes from a study of T cell clonotyping in hematopoietic cell transplantation. Overall study context: Recipient samples before transplant were obtained post-cytoreduction. Study-wide findings and caveats: Broader posttransplant TCR repertoire diversity was predicted by graft donor and pretransplant recipient Inverse Simpson Index values. Few recipient clonotypes overlapped donors; over 95% were de novo at given depth. CD4 and CD8 repertoire contributions could not be separated without sorting.

Germline CDR1 reads SGHRS; CDR2 reads YFSETQ. V was shortened by 1 base and J by 5 bases, with 9 bases between the two germline ends. There are 13 residues in the CDR3. Time point described: recipient sample about 28 days before transplant, after cytoreduction. TCRdb's copy holds only in-frame clones and misses some; the assay was immunoSEQ multiplex PCR. The sample holds 45,000 or so clones, roughly 80% seen once. The starting material was peripheral blood mononuclear cells, obtained before stem cell transplant. The V and J genes are TRBV5-1 and TRBJ1-2; D possibly corresponds to TRBD1 (6 bases). The clonotype comes from a man in his sixties with myelodysplastic syndrome. Some clones in this sample may be carry-over from other donors' samples. The CDR3 coding sequence is TGCGCCAGCAGCTTGTACAGGGAATATGGCTACACCTTC. Its translation is CASSLYREYGYTF.